This T cell receptor beta chain is drawn from a study of CD8 T cells in ankylosing spondylitis. On this clonotype: Its specificity is not known.

TCRdb analysed the 5' RACE reads with MiXCR anew, one entry per CDR3 protein. The table records a few hundred thousand distinct CDR3 sequences, roughly a tenth of them present only once. V was shortened by 0 bases and J by 1 base, with 16 bases between the two germline ends. This CDR3 comprises 17 residues. Germline V gene sequence: CDR1 DFQATT, CDR2 SNEGSKA (reference sequence). Findings and caveats of the study: It was reported that disease-linked clones were significantly enriched in matched ankylosing spondylitis synovial fluid.

The sequenced sample consisted of blood, either unsorted or a sorted T cell fraction (not recorded which). The chain carries TRBV20-1 and TRBJ2-1; D is ambiguous. This clonotype originated in a male donor with ankylosing spondylitis or in good health (not recorded which). Here the CDR3 DNA reads TGCAGTGCTAGAGATCTATCGCGATTTAGGTCCTACAATGAGCAGTTCTTC. Its translation is CSARDLSRFRSYNEQFF.